These 16 T cell receptor beta chains came from one sample sequenced in a study of PD-1 blockade in classical Hodgkin lymphoma. Produced via immunoSEQ multiplex PCR; TCRdb's table is partial and in-frame only. The sample includes more than 60,000 clones, more than 90% of them seen just once. Every single patient, without exception, relapsed after autologous stem cell transplantation, and brentuximab vedotin exposure varied. This sample comprised peripheral blood mononuclear cells (PBMCs), obtained at baseline. The receptors originated from a human donor with classical Hodgkin lymphoma.

V usage is TRBV5-1 and J usage is TRBJ2-3; no reliable D call. Per the germline V gene, CDR1 is SGHRS and CDR2 is YFSETQ. This CDR3 is built from 14 residues. Trimming shortened V by 1 base and J by 2 bases, and 8 bases separated the two germline ends. DNA for the CDR3: TGCGCCAGCAGCTTGTTCCAGGTCACAGATACGCAGTATTTT. Translation gives CASSLFQVTDTQYF.

The V and J genes are TRBV11-2 and TRBJ2-7, with D possibly matching TRBD2 (5 bases). Looked up from germline, CDR1 is SGHAT and CDR2 is FQNNGV. V was clipped by 5 bases and J by 3 bases, with 17 bases between them. This CDR3 contains 15 residues. The CDR3 region is CASSEGYAAVYEQYF. CDR3 nucleotides: TGTGCCAGCAGCGAGGGTTATGCGGCGGTCTACGAGCAGTACTTC.

The rearrangement joins TRBV28 to TRBJ1-5; tentatively, D is TRBD1 (6 bases). Deletions cut 7 bases from V and 5 bases from J, with 12 bases between. The CDR3 consists of 13 residues. In germline, CDR1 is MDHEN, CDR2 SYDVKM. The DNA for the CDR3 is TGTGCCAGCACCCCGGGGGGCCATCAGCCCCAGCATTTT. Protein: CASTPGGHQPQHF.

This sequence joins TRBV18 and TRBJ2-3, with TRBD2 matching over 10 bases. There are 18 residues in the CDR3. Germline V gives CDR1 KGHSH, CDR2 LQKENI. V was pared by 0 bases and J by 4 bases, with 10 bases of the junction left unmatched. CDR3 coding DNA: TGTGCCAGCTCACCACCTGCTAGCGGGGGAGGCAGCTCAGATACGCAGTATTTT. It yields the protein CASSPPASGGGSSDTQYF.

The rearrangement joins TRBV27 to TRBJ2-7; D not certain. This CDR3 region has 13 residues. V was cut by 5 bases and J by 3 bases, with 11 bases left in between. CDR1 is MNHEY, CDR2 SMNVEV, per germline (reference sequence). CDR3 coding DNA: TGTGCCAGCAGTCCCAGAAACCGCTACGAGCAGTACTTC. Translating gives CASSPRNRYEQYF.

This rearrangement joins TRBV7-8 to TRBJ2-1, with 7 bases identical to TRBD1. V trimming: 1 base; J trimming: 2 bases; junction bases outside the gene matches: 5. CDR3 length: 16 residues. CDR1 and CDR2 (germline): SGHVS, FQNEAQ. CDR3 in DNA: TGTGCCAGCAGCTTAGACAGGGGAAGGGCCTACAATGAGCAGTTCTTC. Protein product: CASSLDRGRAYNEQFF.

The CDR3 sequence is CASSPRRTSGNEQFF. The CDR3 DNA reads as TGTGCCAGCAGTCCCCGCCGGACTAGCGGGAATGAGCAGTTCTTC. V gene TRBV28 combines with J gene TRBJ2-1; the match to TRBD2 covers 11 bases. The CDR3 runs to 15 residues. The V gene end was trimmed by 5 bases and the J gene end by 7 bases; junction bases not matched to a gene: 7. Germline CDR1 is MDHEN and CDR2 is SYDVKM.

This rearrangement joins TRBV12-5 to TRBJ2-7; no definite D call. V gave up 3 bases and J gave up 0 bases, with 9 bases separating them. CDR3 length: 14 amino acids. Germline values: CDR1 LGHNT, CDR2 FRNRAP. The DNA of the CDR3 is TGTGCTAGTGGTTTCTCCGTGGTCTCCTACGAGCAGTACTTC. It encodes CASGFSVVSYEQYF. Using reference TRBV12-5 and TRBJ2-7 for the parts outside the CDR3, the full variable domain is DARVTQTPRHKVTEMGQEVTMRCQPILGHNTVFWYRQTMMQGLELLAYFRNRAPLDDSGMPKDRFSAEMPDATLATLKIQPSEPRDSAVYFCASGFSVVSYEQYFGPGTRLTVT.

The chain is built from TRBV7-6 and TRBJ2-2; TRBD1 matches at 10 bases. V trimming: 8 bases; J trimming: 4 bases; junction bases outside the gene matches: 13. The CDR3 length is 17 residues. Germline V gene lookup returns CDR1 SGHVS and CDR2 FNYEAQ. This CDR3 reads CASRTSGTGVITGELFF. CDR3 sequence (DNA): TGTGCCAGCCGAACCTCCGGGACAGGGGTGATCACCGGGGAGCTGTTTTTT. The variable domain in full, completed from reference TRBV7-6 and TRBJ2-2, reads GAGVSQSPRYKVTKRGQDVALRCDPISGHVSLYWYRQALGQGPEFLTYFNYEAQQDKSGLPNDRFSAERPEGSISTLTIQRTEQRDSAMYRCASRTSGTGVITGELFFGEGSRLTVL.

This rearrangement joins TRBV28 to TRBJ2-1; D gene unclear. The CDR3 has 13 residues. V lost 3 bases and J 5 bases, leaving 8 bases between the germline ends. The germline V gene encodes CDR1 MDHEN and CDR2 SYDVKM. In nucleotides, the CDR3 is TGTGCCAGCAGTTTTGGTTCCAACAATGAGCAGTTCTTC. Residues: CASSFGSNNEQFF. The whole variable domain, remainder taken from reference TRBV28 and TRBJ2-1, is DVKVTQSSRYLVKRTGEKVFLECVQDMDHENMFWYRQDPGLGLRLIYFSYDVKMKEKGDIPEGYSVSREKKERFSLILESASTNQTSMYLCASSFGSNNEQFFGPGTRLTVL.

The chain uses TRBV28 and TRBJ1-1; D is ambiguous. The CDR3 loop spans 13 amino acids. Germline V gene sequence: CDR1 MDHEN, CDR2 SYDVKM. V lost 10 bases and J 5 bases, leaving 17 bases between the germline ends. CDR3 sequence reads: CATINRVRTEAFF. CDR3 nucleotide sequence: TGTGCCACCATCAACCGGGTGAGGACTGAAGCTTTCTTT.

This clone was detected once. The chain uses TRBV6-5 and TRBJ2-7; TRBD2 matches at 8 bases. Germline-derived CDR1 and CDR2 are MNHEY and SVGAGI. The trim removed 5 bases at V and 12 bases at J, leaving 18 bases unmatched. CDR3 length equals 15 residues. The DNA of the CDR3 is TGTGCCAGCAGTCAATATCCGCCGGGACTAGGGGTCCCGTACTTC. Its translation: CASSQYPPGLGVPYF.

This sequence joins TRBV6-6 and TRBJ2-2; D uncertain. The CDR3 contains 15 residues. Looked up from germline, CDR1 is MNHNY and CDR2 is SVGAGI (reference sequence). The germline V and J ends were trimmed by 2 bases and 0 bases, with 7 bases remaining between them. This chain's CDR3 is CASSYRLANTGELFF. CDR3 DNA sequence: TGTGCCAGCAGTTACCGGCTCGCGAACACCGGGGAGCTGTTTTTT.

J is TRBJ2-7 and V is TRBV7-9; unclear D gene. The CDR3 has 14 residues. Trimming shortened V by 5 bases and J by 0 bases, and 11 bases separated the two germline ends. Germline-derived CDR1 and CDR2 are SEHNR and FQNEAQ (reference sequence). This chain's CDR3 is CASSPLDGSYEQYF. In DNA, the CDR3 is TGTGCCAGCAGCCCGTTGGACGGCTCCTACGAGCAGTACTTC.

This chain uses TRBV2 with TRBJ2-7; 7 bases agree with TRBD1. The junction had 1 base not matched to a gene; V was cut back by 5 bases and J by 3 bases. Per germline, CDR1 SNHLY and CDR2 FYNNEI. This CDR3 has 12 residues. The CDR3 DNA follows: TGTGCCAGCAGTAGGACAGGCTACGAGCAGTACTTC. Translation gives CASSRTGYEQYF.

This clone appeared once. The CDR3 bases are TGTGCCAGCCGGTCCGGTATGAACACTGAAGCTTTCTTT. It encodes CASRSGMNTEAFF. This sequence joins TRBV28 and TRBJ1-1; D remains unclear. Germline V CDR1 and CDR2: MDHEN, SYDVKM. Trimming took off 8 bases at V and 0 bases at J, with 10 bases between the two ends. The CDR3 is 13 residues long.